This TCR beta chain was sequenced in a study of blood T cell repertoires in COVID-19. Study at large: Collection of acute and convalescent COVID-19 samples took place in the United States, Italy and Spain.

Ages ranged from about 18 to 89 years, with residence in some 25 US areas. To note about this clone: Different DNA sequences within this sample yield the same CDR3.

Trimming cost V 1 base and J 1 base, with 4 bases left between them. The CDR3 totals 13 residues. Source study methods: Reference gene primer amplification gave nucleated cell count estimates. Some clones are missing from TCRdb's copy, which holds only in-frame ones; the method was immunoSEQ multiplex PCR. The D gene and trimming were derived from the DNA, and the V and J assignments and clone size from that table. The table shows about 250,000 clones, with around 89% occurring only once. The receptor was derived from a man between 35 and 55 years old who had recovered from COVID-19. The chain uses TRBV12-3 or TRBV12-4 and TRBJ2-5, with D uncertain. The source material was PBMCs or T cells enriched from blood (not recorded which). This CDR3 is CASSLGSQETQYF. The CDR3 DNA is TGTGCCAGCAGTTTAGGCAGCCAAGAGACCCAGTACTTC.